This T cell receptor beta chain stems from a study of cytomegalovirus exposure and HLA in healthy donors. Study observations and caveats: An analysis was carried out later, and it reportedly showed fewer N-insertions in an Asian-associated ancestry cluster than the approximately 670-donor mean. In a later analysis, a missense DCLRE1C variant was linked to TCR beta V- and J-gene trimming.

The CDR3 contains 13 residues. Germline loops: CDR1 MGHRA, CDR2 YSYEKL. Trimming took 1 base from V and 3 from J, leaving 6 bases between them. As for this clone: As yet, its antigen is unknown.

Each of the donors was a healthy bone marrow donor. The PCR had 60 Vbeta and 13 Jbeta primers. Method: immunoSEQ multiplex PCR; TCRdb's copy keeps in-frame clones and lacks some. Listed are under 150,000 clones; around 1.5% falls within the top ten. Material: PBMCs. The receptor was isolated from a woman aged 40-49 years in good health and CMV-seronegative. The chain employs TRBV4-1 and TRBJ1-2, with D unclear. The CDR3 sequence is CASSQGLDYGYTF. The CDR3 nucleotides read TGCGCCAGCAGCCAAGGACTTGACTATGGCTACACCTTC.